Below, 29 T cell receptor beta chains from the same sample are listed, as sequenced in a study of T cell changes during pregnancy in multiple sclerosis. Clones were sequenced by immunoSEQ multiplex PCR, and TCRdb holds only the in-frame ones, with some missing. The sample has more than 80,000 clones; around 96% are singletons. The sample here was peripheral blood, taken in the second trimester of pregnancy. Receptor source: a female donor with multiple sclerosis, enrolled in a pregnancy study.

This sequence joins TRBV4-1 and TRBJ2-2; tentative D call: TRBD2 (5 bases). CDR3 length equals 15 residues. CDR1 and CDR2 (germline): MGHRA, YSYEKL. Trimming pared 4 bases from V and 5 bases from J, leaving 14 bases between. Here the CDR3 DNA reads TGCGCCAGCAGCCCGGACTTCCCAAGTACCGGGGAGCTGTTTTTT. Protein: CASSPDFPSTGELFF.

V gene TRBV27 combines with J gene TRBJ2-5; the D gene is possibly TRBD2 (5 bases). The CDR3 is 16 residues long. Trimming cost V 3 bases and J 2 bases, with 16 bases left between them. Germline CDR1 is MNHEY and CDR2 is SMNVEV (reference sequence). The CDR3 coding sequence is TGTGCCAGCAGTTTGCGACGTGGACTTCTGCAAGAGACCCAGTACTTC. Translation: CASSLRRGLLQETQYF.

The chain uses TRBV25-1 and TRBJ2-2, with TRBD2 matching over 10 bases. Trimming took 1 base from V and 3 from J; bases not matched to a gene: 5. Looked up from germline, CDR1 is MGHDK and CDR2 is SYGVNS. The CDR3 contains 17 residues. CDR3 nucleotides: TGTGCCAGCAGTGAATCCTCGACTAGCGGGCACACCGGGGAGCTGTTTTTT. Translating gives CASSESSTSGHTGELFF.

This clone is a singleton in its sample. CDR3 nucleotide sequence: TGTGCCAGCAGCTTAGTGAGCGGGTTATACAATGAGCAGTTCTTC. Amino acid sequence: CASSLVSGLYNEQFF. The chain employs TRBV7-9 and TRBJ2-1, with D maybe TRBD2 (6 bases). The V and J ends lost 1 base and 4 bases respectively, with 11 bases between them. The CDR3 is made up of 15 amino acids. Germline CDR1 reads SEHNR; CDR2 reads FQNEAQ (reference sequence).

V is TRBV6-1 and J is TRBJ2-1; TRBD2 aligns across 10 bases. The junction had 5 bases not matched to a gene; V was cut back by 7 bases and J by 2 bases. This CDR3 is built from 15 residues. CDR1 and CDR2 from the germline V gene are MNHNS and SASEGT. The CDR3 DNA sequence: TGTGCCAGCACCGGGGGACTAGCGACCTACAATGAGCAGTTCTTC. Its protein is CASTGGLATYNEQFF.

CDR3 in amino acids: CASSIEGGSYTF. In DNA, the CDR3 is TGTGCCAGTAGTATAGAAGGGGGCAGCTACACCTTC. J is TRBJ1-2 and V is TRBV19; 7 bases are a match to TRBD1. This CDR3 comprises 12 residues. CDR1 LNHDA and CDR2 SQIVND come from the germline V gene (reference sequence). The V segment lost 0 bases and the J segment 9 bases; nucleotides outside the gene matches: 1.

This clone was seen a handful of times. This chain connects TRBV27 to TRBJ1-5; no firm D call. The germline gives CDR1 MNHEY, CDR2 SMNVEV (reference sequence). There are 14 residues in the CDR3. Deletions cut 5 bases from V and 1 base from J, with 9 bases between. CDR3 loop: CASSLQTSNQPQHF. Here the CDR3 DNA reads TGTGCCAGCAGTCTACAGACCAGCAATCAGCCCCAGCATTTT.

V and J are TRBV5-4 and TRBJ1-2; D is unclear. Germline V gene data show CDR1 as SGHNT and CDR2 as YYREEE (reference sequence). This CDR3 is 13 amino acids long. With 7 bases removed from V and 8 bases from J, the gap between germline ends came to 18 bases. The CDR3 DNA reads as TGTGCCAGCCGACCATCTGGGCGCGAAGGCTACACCTTC. It encodes CASRPSGREGYTF.

The genes are TRBV7-8 and TRBJ2-2; 7 nucleotides align to TRBD1. From germline, CDR1 is SGHVS and CDR2 FQNEAQ. Losses at the gene ends were 7 bases for V and 4 bases for J; bases not matched to a gene: 3. This CDR3 is 13 amino acids long. CDR3 region: CASKGAGTGELFF. In nucleotides, the CDR3 is TGTGCCAGCAAGGGGGCGGGCACCGGGGAGCTGTTTTTT.

A single count supports this clone. V and J are TRBV30 and TRBJ2-7; TRBD2 matches at 9 bases. The CDR3 runs 12 residues. The junction had 3 bases not matched to a gene; V was cut back by 2 bases and J by 7 bases. Germline CDR1 is GTSNPN and CDR2 is SVGIG (reference sequence). The DNA for the CDR3 is TGTGCCTGGAGTTGGCTAGCGGGGGAGCAGTACTTC. Translating gives CAWSWLAGEQYF.

This chain connects TRBV25-1 to TRBJ2-1; 9 bases map to TRBD2. Trimming at V came to 4 bases and at J to 10 bases, leaving 11 bases not matched to a gene. Germline CDR1 MGHDK, CDR2 SYGVNS. This CDR3 comprises 15 residues. CDR3: CASSASSGEFQEQFF. CDR3 nucleotides: TGTGCCAGCAGTGCATCTAGCGGGGAGTTCCAAGAGCAGTTCTTC.

DNA of the CDR3: TGCGCCAGCAGCCCTCGGCAGGGGGCCATGAACACTGAAGCTTTCTTT. Translating it yields CASSPRQGAMNTEAFF. The chain joins TRBV5-1 to TRBJ1-1; 8 nucleotides match TRBD1. The CDR3 is 16 amino acids. CDR1 is SGHRS and CDR2 is YFSETQ in the germline V gene. V shed 4 bases and J 0 bases; nucleotides not matched to a gene: 8. The variable domain in full, with the rest retrieved from reference TRBV5-1 and TRBJ1-1, is KAGVTQTPRYLIKTRGQQVTLSCSPISGHRSVSWYQQTPGQGLQFLFEYFSETQRNKGNFPGRFSGRQFSNSRSEMNVSTLELGDSALYLCASSPRQGAMNTEAFFGQGTRLTVV.

The chain uses TRBV7-3 and TRBJ2-7; the D is unclear. The CDR3 runs 13 residues. The germline V and J ends were trimmed by 4 bases and 4 bases, with 11 bases remaining between them. Germline V gene sequence: CDR1 SGHTA, CDR2 FQGTGA. This chain's CDR3 is CASSYLLGYEQYF. The CDR3 nucleotides read TGTGCCAGCAGCTACCTGCTCGGTTACGAGCAGTACTTC.

The gene calls are TRBV7-9 and TRBJ2-3; TRBD1 aligns across 10 bases. This CDR3 is 15 amino acids long. Trimming cost V 5 bases and J 4 bases; bases outside gene matches: 6. Looked up from germline, CDR1 is SEHNR and CDR2 is FQNEAQ (reference sequence). The CDR3 region is CASSPGQGEADTQYF. The CDR3 DNA sequence: TGTGCCAGCAGCCCAGGACAGGGGGAGGCAGATACGCAGTATTTT. The full variable domain, its missing parts supplied by reference TRBV7-9 and TRBJ2-3, is DTGVSQNPRHKITKRGQNVTFRCDPISEHNRLYWYRQTLGQGPEFLTYFQNEAQLEKSRLLSDRFSAERPKGSFSTLEIQRTEQGDSAMYLCASSPGQGEADTQYFGPGTRLTVL.

The V call is TRBV7-8, the J call TRBJ1-1; D gene unclear. Trimming left V 2 bases short and J 4 bases short, with 14 bases between. Germline CDR1 reads SGHVS; CDR2 reads FQNEAQ. The CDR3 spans 15 residues. This chain's CDR3 is CASSLSQAAFTEAFF. CDR3 nucleotide sequence: TGTGCCAGCAGCTTATCTCAGGCTGCGTTCACTGAAGCTTTCTTT.

In nucleotides, the CDR3 is TGCAGCGTTGCCCTTAACACTGAAGCTTTCTTT. It codes for CSVALNTEAFF. This chain links TRBV29-1 with TRBJ1-1; the D is unclear. This CDR3 has 11 amino acids. V was cut by 4 bases and J by 2 bases, with 5 bases left in between. The germline CDR1 and CDR2 sequences are SQVTM and ANQGSEA.

This chain links TRBV4-2 with TRBJ2-1, with 11 bases that match TRBD2. V gave up 0 bases and J gave up 3 bases; unmatched junction bases: 1. The V gene's germline CDR1 is LGHNA and CDR2 YNFKEQ. The CDR3 has 16 amino acids. DNA of the CDR3: TGTGCCAGCAGCCAAGAGACTAGCGGGATCTACAATGAGCAGTTCTTC. It specifies CASSQETSGIYNEQFF.

The chain recombines TRBV12-5 with TRBJ1-2; D might be TRBD1 (5 bases). CDR3 length equals 15 residues. Trimming left V 2 bases short and J 1 base short, with 11 bases between. Looked up from germline, CDR1 is LGHNT and CDR2 is FRNRAP. The CDR3 DNA sequence: TGTGCTAGTGGTTTGATTACAGGTTTTAACTATGGCTACACCTTC. This sequence encodes CASGLITGFNYGYTF.

The rearrangement joins TRBV18 to TRBJ1-1; 8 bases map to TRBD1. The CDR3 has 14 residues. V dropped 4 bases and J dropped 2; count of bases not matched to a gene: 3. Germline loops: CDR1 KGHSH, CDR2 LQKENI. For the CDR3, the DNA is TGTGCCAGCTCACGGACAGGGTTCAACACTGAAGCTTTCTTT. Translating gives CASSRTGFNTEAFF.

This sequence joins TRBV10-2 and TRBJ2-2; D gene ambiguous. The CDR3 contains 15 residues. Germline V lookup: CDR1 WSHSY, CDR2 SAAADI. The germline V and J ends were trimmed by 2 bases and 3 bases, with 10 bases remaining between them. CDR3 amino acids: CASSEGATYTGELFF. The CDR3 nucleotides read TGCGCCAGCAGTGAGGGAGCGACGTACACCGGGGAGCTGTTTTTT.

V usage is TRBV9 and J usage is TRBJ2-5, with D unclear. CDR1 SGDLS and CDR2 YYNGEE come from the germline V gene. This CDR3 region has 10 residues. Trimming pared 7 bases from V and 5 bases from J, leaving 6 bases between. The CDR3 region has the DNA TGTGCCAGCTCCGGTGAGACCCAGTACTTC. It codes for CASSGETQYF.

This clone appeared a single time. The chain uses TRBV9 and TRBJ1-3; no firm D call. Deletions cut 0 bases from V and 4 bases from J, with 14 bases between. This CDR3 comprises 16 residues. Germline loops: CDR1 SGDLS, CDR2 YYNGEE. The CDR3 is CASSVENGLRGNTIYF. CDR3 bases: TGTGCCAGCAGCGTAGAAAACGGGTTACGAGGAAACACCATATATTTT.

This chain links TRBV18 with TRBJ2-7, with TRBD2 matching over 8 bases. The CDR3 contains 15 residues. With V trimmed by 4 bases and J by 5 bases, 10 bases remained unmatched. The germline V gene has CDR1 KGHSH and CDR2 LQKENI. The CDR3 DNA reads as TGTGCCAGCTCACGACGGCCGGGAGGGCTGGACGAGCAGTACTTC. The encoded protein is CASSRRPGGLDEQYF.

This chain joins TRBV29-1 and TRBJ2-7; 7 bases are a match to TRBD1. J was trimmed by 5 bases and V by 1 base; bases with no gene match: 11. The V gene's germline CDR1 is SQVTM and CDR2 ANQGSEA. The CDR3 consists of 15 residues. This CDR3 is CSVEGSFGQVDEQYF. CDR3 coding DNA: TGCAGCGTTGAAGGAAGCTTCGGACAGGTTGACGAGCAGTACTTC.

The chain combines TRBV2 with TRBJ2-7; 7 bases line up with TRBD1. Germline CDR1 SNHLY, CDR2 FYNNEI. With V trimmed by 5 bases and J by 2 bases, 6 bases remained unmatched. This CDR3 region has 14 residues. The CDR3 sequence: CASSPGQLAYEQYF. The CDR3 region has the DNA TGTGCCAGCAGTCCGGGACAGCTGGCCTACGAGCAGTACTTC.

The chain recombines TRBV7-6 with TRBJ2-3, with a tentative D call TRBD1 (6 bases). CDR3 length: 15 residues. Germline V CDR1 and CDR2: SGHVS, FNYEAQ. With 5 bases removed from V and 4 bases from J, the gap between germline ends came to 16 bases. DNA of the CDR3: TGTGCCAGCAGCCAAAGCGGCTCAGGGGCAGATACGCAGTATTTT. As protein: CASSQSGSGADTQYF.

V gene TRBV5-6 combines with J gene TRBJ2-7; D is possibly TRBD2 (7 bases). Between the trimmed V and J ends, which lost 0 bases and 3 bases, there was a span of 10 bases. The CDR3 runs 14 residues. The germline V gene encodes CDR1 SGHDT and CDR2 YYEEEE. The CDR3 DNA reads TGTGCCAGCAGCTTGGAGGGGGGGGGCTACGAGCAGTACTTC. Translation gives CASSLEGGGYEQYF.

The chain is built from TRBV15 and TRBJ2-7, with TRBD1 identical over 10 bases. V was clipped by 5 bases and J by 6 bases; unmatched bases: 7. Germline V gene lookup returns CDR1 LNHNV and CDR2 YYDKDF (reference sequence). This CDR3 region has 14 residues. CDR3 sequence: CATSRDRGIIEQYF. The CDR3, as DNA: TGTGCCACCAGCCGGGACAGGGGAATCATCGAGCAGTACTTC.

This chain joins TRBV15 and TRBJ2-7; no firm D call. Germline lookup yields CDR1 LNHNV and CDR2 YYDKDF (reference sequence). CDR3 length: 15 residues. V shed 0 bases and J shed 0 bases, with 9 bases lying between them. CDR3 nucleotide sequence: TGTGCCACCAGCAGAGATCGCTCGAGCTCCTACGAGCAGTACTTC. Amino acid sequence: CATSRDRSSSYEQYF.